This entry lists 10 T cell receptor beta chains sequenced from one sample in a study of T cell responses to AZD1222 COVID-19 vaccine. The protocol was immunoSEQ multiplex PCR, while the TCRdb copy is restricted to in-frame clones and leaves out a portion. The profile shows around 120,000 clones, 80% to 95% of them singletons. This sample comprised peripheral blood, obtained 28 days after the second AZD1222 dose. These receptors came from an adult who received the AZD1222 COVID-19 vaccine.

This clone was seen just once. The gene calls are TRBV2 and TRBJ2-7; the match to TRBD1 covers 8 bases. The junction had 6 bases not matched to a gene; V was cut back by 6 bases and J by 2 bases. Germline CDR1 and CDR2: SNHLY and FYNNEI. The CDR3 has 14 residues. In nucleotides, the CDR3 is TGTGCCAGCAGCGTAGGACAGGGAACCTACGAGCAGTACTTC. This sequence encodes CASSVGQGTYEQYF.

The CDR3 sequence: CASTGWGGQDHEQYF. The CDR3 DNA is TGTGCCAGCACCGGATGGGGGGGACAGGACCACGAGCAGTACTTC. The rearrangement joins TRBV7-9 to TRBJ2-7; perhaps TRBD1 as D (8 bases). This CDR3 contains 15 residues. V shed 7 bases and J shed 5 bases, with 21 bases lying between them. The V gene's germline CDR1 is SEHNR and CDR2 FQNEAQ (reference sequence). Full variable domain (outside the CDR3, taken from reference TRBV7-9 and TRBJ2-7): DTGVSQNPRHKITKRGQNVTFRCDPISEHNRLYWYRQTLGQGPEFLTYFQNEAQLEKSRLLSDRFSAERPKGSFSTLEIQRTEQGDSAMYLCASTGWGGQDHEQYFGPGTRLTVT.

The genes are TRBV5-7 and TRBJ2-4; the D is unclear. TRBV5-7 is marked as an open reading frame, function uncertain. The CDR3 runs 16 residues. Trimming removed 2 bases from V and 3 bases from J, with 15 bases in between. The CDR3 bases are TGTGCCAGCAGCTTACGGCCCCTGGTTAACAAAAACATTCAGTACTTC. The encoded protein is CASSLRPLVNKNIQYF.

The chain has TRBV15 and TRBJ1-3; D possibly corresponds to TRBD1 (5 bases). CDR1 LNHNV and CDR2 YYDKDF come from the germline V gene (reference sequence). V lost 7 bases to trimming and J lost 0 bases, with 10 bases between them. The CDR3 is 14 amino acids. The CDR3 protein is CATTLGVSGNTIYF. The CDR3 nucleotides are TGTGCCACCACACTAGGGGTCTCTGGAAACACCATATATTTT.

V gene TRBV5-1 combines with J gene TRBJ2-3; the D is unclear. Germline V gene lookup returns CDR1 SGHRS and CDR2 YFSETQ. V lost 0 bases to trimming and J lost 4 bases, with 12 bases between them. The CDR3 length is 15 residues. CDR3 in DNA: TGCGCCAGCAGCTTGGATCCGGGTTCGGCAGATACGCAGTATTTT. This gives the protein CASSLDPGSADTQYF.

The chain combines TRBV9 with TRBJ1-1, with D possibly matching TRBD1 (5 bases). Germline V gene lookup returns CDR1 SGDLS and CDR2 YYNGEE. Between the trimmed V and J ends, which lost 0 bases and 6 bases, there was a span of 15 bases. The CDR3 runs 15 residues. The CDR3 loop is CASSVATGGSAEAFF. In DNA form, the CDR3 reads TGTGCCAGCAGCGTAGCTACAGGAGGATCGGCTGAAGCTTTCTTT.

This rearrangement joins TRBV5-4 to TRBJ1-1; D is uncertain. The CDR3 sequence is 13 residues long. Germline CDR1 is SGHNT and CDR2 is YYREEE (reference sequence). V lost 2 bases, J lost 0 bases, and 5 bases lay in between. CDR3 amino acids: CASSLTVNTEAFF. CDR3 sequence (DNA): TGTGCCAGCAGCTTAACAGTGAACACTGAAGCTTTCTTT.

The chain couples TRBV27 to TRBJ2-5, with 9 positions matching TRBD1. J was trimmed by 5 bases and V by 4 bases; bases with no gene match: 5. The CDR3 runs 14 residues. CDR1 is MNHEY, CDR2 SMNVEV, per germline (reference sequence). The CDR3 spells CASSSYRGRETQYF. CDR3 in DNA: TGTGCCAGCAGTTCGTACAGGGGGCGGGAGACCCAGTACTTC.

This sequence joins TRBV7-6 and TRBJ2-7; TRBD1 aligns across 7 bases. V lost 4 bases and J lost 3; bases outside the gene matches: 9. Germline V lookup: CDR1 SGHVS, CDR2 FNYEAQ. CDR3 length: 15 residues. This chain's CDR3 is CASSSLRGKGYEQYF. The CDR3 DNA reads as TGTGCCAGCAGCTCCCTCAGGGGGAAAGGCTACGAGCAGTACTTC.

The chain combines TRBV6-1 with TRBJ1-2, with 9 bases that match TRBD1. Per germline, CDR1 MNHNS and CDR2 SASEGT. The CDR3 has 15 residues. After removal of 2 bases from V and 8 bases from J, the junction contained 9 bases not matched to a gene. The CDR3 loop reads CASSENRGQGGGYTF. CDR3 in DNA: TGTGCCAGCAGTGAAAACCGGGGACAGGGAGGGGGCTACACCTTC.